The rows below give T cell receptor beta chains drawn from one sample of a study of CD8+CD57+ T cells in acquired aplastic anemia. TCRdb re-derived calls from the reads in MiXCR, one entry per CDR3 protein. The repertoire includes about 210,000 distinct CDR3 sequences, 34% of them detected once, and 0.9% to 1.2% sits in the top ten. Sample: sorted CD4+, CD8+, or CD8+CD57+ T cells (not recorded which) from PBMCs. The receptors were gathered from a human donor in good health, serving as a control. Each CDR3 is given with its conserved first and last residue. Each record gives: CDR3 protein, J gene, V gene.

CDR3 protein: CASSTQSTDTQYF; J gene: TRBJ2-3; V gene: TRBV7-3
CDR3 protein: CASSWDRVGTEAFF; J gene: TRBJ1-1; V gene: TRBV12-3/TRBV12-4
CDR3 protein: CSARDFGSSSYNEQFF; J gene: TRBJ2-1; V gene: TRBV20-1
CDR3 protein: CSARVMREVAFF; J gene: TRBJ2-1; V gene: TRBV20-1
CDR3 protein: CASSQRAGDSPLHF; J gene: TRBJ1-6; V gene: TRBV3-1
CDR3 protein: CASSQGTILASTDTQYF; J gene: TRBJ2-3; V gene: TRBV4-2
CDR3 protein: CASSIVTDRQNYGYTF; J gene: TRBJ1-2; V gene: TRBV28
CDR3 protein: CASSQDPGTAKLFF; J gene: TRBJ1-4; V gene: TRBV3-1
CDR3 protein: CASSQWDREVQPQHF; J gene: TRBJ1-5; V gene: TRBV16
CDR3 protein: CASATGTVITEAFF; J gene: TRBJ1-1; V gene: TRBV10-2
CDR3 protein: CASSGTGRSEAFF; J gene: TRBJ1-1; V gene: TRBV6-1
CDR3 protein: CASSRLAGNYEQYF; J gene: TRBJ2-7; V gene: TRBV7-6
CDR3 protein: CASSLWSGTGELFF; J gene: TRBJ2-2; V gene: TRBV13
CDR3 protein: CASSLGGFRGKLFYEQYF; J gene: TRBJ2-7; V gene: TRBV7-9
CDR3 protein: CASSLDGMIGYGYTF; J gene: TRBJ1-2; V gene: TRBV5-1
CDR3 protein: CASSPTGAPGYTF; J gene: TRBJ1-2; V gene: TRBV7-8
CDR3 protein: CASGGTGDPPQHF; J gene: TRBJ1-5; V gene: TRBV7-9
CDR3 protein: CASSLEVAGADTQYF; J gene: TRBJ2-3; V gene: TRBV5-1
CDR3 protein: CAGTRTEDYGYTF; J gene: TRBJ1-2; V gene: TRBV25-1
CDR3 protein: CSARGSWTPTQYF; J gene: TRBJ2-3; V gene: TRBV20-1
CDR3 protein: CASSPRTQGPNIQYF; J gene: TRBJ2-4; V gene: TRBV18
CDR3 protein: CASSGAGRSYSNQPQHF; J gene: TRBJ1-5; V gene: TRBV2
CDR3 protein: CASSARTGRGGEQYF; J gene: TRBJ2-7; V gene: TRBV3-1
CDR3 protein: CASSLVSDSYEQYF; J gene: TRBJ2-7; V gene: TRBV7-6
CDR3 protein: CASSERLETQYF; J gene: TRBJ2-5; V gene: TRBV25-1
CDR3 protein: CASSLGLIQETQYF; J gene: TRBJ2-5; V gene: TRBV5-1
CDR3 protein: CASSVAGGYEQFF; J gene: TRBJ2-1; V gene: TRBV10-1
CDR3 protein: CSADGTSGGAGQFF; J gene: TRBJ2-1; V gene: TRBV20-1
CDR3 protein: CASSFMDRGPLELFF; J gene: TRBJ1-4; V gene: TRBV27
CDR3 protein: CSARDARAADTEAFF; J gene: TRBJ1-1; V gene: TRBV20-1
CDR3 protein: CASEGADEQFF; J gene: TRBJ2-1; V gene: TRBV6-1
CDR3 protein: CASNAQGASTGELFF; J gene: TRBJ2-2; V gene: TRBV5-1
CDR3 protein: CASSGGLAGADYEQYF; J gene: TRBJ2-7; V gene: TRBV7-9
CDR3 protein: CASSLGLIRTYEQYF; J gene: TRBJ2-7; V gene: TRBV13
CDR3 protein: CASSEHETGYYGYTF; J gene: TRBJ1-2; V gene: TRBV2
CDR3 protein: CAISESGRTMNTEAFF; J gene: TRBJ1-1; V gene: TRBV10-3
CDR3 protein: CASSHQGLGANVLTF; J gene: TRBJ2-6; V gene: TRBV6-1
CDR3 protein: CASSGTAELDDTQYF; J gene: TRBJ2-3; V gene: TRBV10-3
CDR3 protein: CATGTLNQPQHF; J gene: TRBJ1-5; V gene: TRBV6-1